Listed below are T cell receptor beta chains from one sample, sequenced in a study of beta chain features in type 1 diabetes. Clones were sequenced by immunoSEQ multiplex PCR, and TCRdb holds only the in-frame ones, with some missing. The table shows roughly 500,000 clones, with more than 9.5% occurring only once. Sequenced: naive CD4+ T cells from blood. The receptors stem from a woman between 18 and 29 years old in good health. Each CDR3 is given with its conserved first and last residue. A D gene is named only where the DNA matches it firmly. For some rows the clone size is stated as once, few or many, or as a class when expanded; others skip it.

clone size	J gene	V gene	D gene	CDR3 DNA	CDR3 protein
few	TRBJ1-2	TRBV19	TRBD1	TGTGCCAGTATTAACAGGGGAATCGACTATGGCTACACCTTC	CASINRGIDYGYTF
.	TRBJ2-3	TRBV7-9	.	TGTGCCAGCAGCTTAACGGTCGCAGATACGCAGTATTTT	CASSLTVADTQYF
few	TRBJ2-2	TRBV15	.	TGTGCCACCAGCAGAGGCGCCGTGGGGTCCGGGGAGCTGTTTTTT	CATSRGAVGSGELFF
many	TRBJ2-1	TRBV14	TRBD2	TGTGCCAGCAGCCCTAGCGGCTCCTACAATGAGCAGTTCTTC	CASSPSGSYNEQFF
few	TRBJ2-5	TRBV18	.	TGTGCCAGCTCACCACCGATTATGCGGGGCCGACAAGAGACCCAGTACTTC	CASSPPIMRGRQETQYF
few	TRBJ2-3	TRBV7-3	.	TGTGCCAGCAGCTTAATTGGGGGCTTTAACACAGATACGCAGTATTTT	CASSLIGGFNTDTQYF
.	TRBJ2-7	TRBV7-6	.	TGTGCCAGCAGCTTAAGGGGGGAGAGGTACGAGCAGTACTTC	CASSLRGERYEQYF
.	TRBJ2-1	TRBV6-1	.	TGTGCCAGCAGTGAAGGGTTTCAGTCATACAATGAGCAGTTCTTC	CASSEGFQSYNEQFF
few	TRBJ1-1	TRBV5-1	.	TGCGCCAGCAGCCGAGGACGGACAATGAACACTGAAGCTTTCTTT	CASSRGRTMNTEAFF
.	TRBJ2-3	TRBV25-1	TRBD1	TGTGCCAGCAGCCCAGGGGGCAAGTCAGATACGCAGTATTTT	CASSPGGKSDTQYF
few	TRBJ2-1	TRBV14	TRBD2	TGTGCCAGCAGCCCCTTCACTAGCGGATACAATGAGCAGTTCTTC	CASSPFTSGYNEQFF
few	TRBJ2-1	TRBV7-9	TRBD2	TGTGCCAGCAGCCGCGCAGCGGGAAGCTCCTACAATGAGCAGTTCTTC	CASSRAAGSSYNEQFF
few	TRBJ2-5	TRBV15	.	TGTGCCACCAGCAAATCCAGACTAGTCCAGTGGGAGACCCAGTACTTC	CATSKSRLVQWETQYF